These T cell receptor beta chains were read from a single sample in a study of CD8+ T cells in alopecia areata. Here immunoSEQ multiplex PCR was the method, and the copy in TCRdb shows in-frame clones only, minus some. This sample carries some 120,000 clones, 47% of them seen once, and the ten largest clones take roughly 10%. The sequencing sample was made of NKG2D-low CD8+ T cells sorted from blood. These receptors all stem from a human donor with alopecia areata. The CDR3 runs from the conserved cysteine through the conserved F or W. Each record gives: V gene, D gene, J gene, clone size, CDR3 DNA, CDR3 protein. D genes are given only for firm matches. The size of a clone is reported for some rows only, either as once, few or many, or as a class for expanded clones.

v_gene: TRBV11-2
d_gene: .
j_gene: TRBJ2-1
abundance: .
CDR3nt: TGTGCCAGCAGCTTAAGGGCTGGCGAGCAGTTCTTC
CDR3aa: CASSLRAGEQFF

v_gene: TRBV29-1
d_gene: .
j_gene: TRBJ2-7
abundance: .
CDR3nt: TGCAGCGTTGAAGACGGGATCCTCTACGAGCAGTACTTC
CDR3aa: CSVEDGILYEQYF

v_gene: TRBV7-9
d_gene: .
j_gene: TRBJ2-1
abundance: .
CDR3nt: TGTGCCAGCAGCCAGCTCGGGGGATTGGTCCACAATGAGCAGTTCTTC
CDR3aa: CASSQLGGLVHNEQFF

v_gene: TRBV9
d_gene: .
j_gene: TRBJ1-2
abundance: few
CDR3nt: TGTGCCAGCAGCGTAGCGGACGGATACTATGGCTACACCTTC
CDR3aa: CASSVADGYYGYTF

v_gene: TRBV7-9
d_gene: .
j_gene: TRBJ2-1
abundance: few
CDR3nt: TGTGCCAGCAGGGGAACCGGGACTGAGCAGTTCTTC
CDR3aa: CASRGTGTEQFF

v_gene: TRBV11-2
d_gene: .
j_gene: TRBJ1-1
abundance: .
CDR3nt: TGTGCCAGCAGCTTGGGGGGGAACACTGAAGCTTTCTTT
CDR3aa: CASSLGGNTEAFF

v_gene: TRBV4-1
d_gene: .
j_gene: TRBJ2-7
abundance: .
CDR3nt: TGCGCCAGCAGCCGGGACTCCAGCTACGAGCAGTACTTC
CDR3aa: CASSRDSSYEQYF

v_gene: TRBV28
d_gene: TRBD1
j_gene: TRBJ1-1
abundance: many
CDR3nt: TGTGCCAGTTACAGGGGGCGAAACACTGAAGCTTTCTTT
CDR3aa: CASYRGRNTEAFF

v_gene: TRBV7-2
d_gene: .
j_gene: TRBJ2-2
abundance: few
CDR3nt: TGTGCCAGCAGCTTTTACAGGGGAGGCACCGGGGAGCTGTTTTTT
CDR3aa: CASSFYRGGTGELFF

v_gene: TRBV28
d_gene: .
j_gene: TRBJ1-4
abundance: .
CDR3nt: TGTGCCAGCAGCGATCGGCTGGCTAATGAAAAACTGTTTTTT
CDR3aa: CASSDRLANEKLFF

v_gene: TRBV29-1
d_gene: TRBD1
j_gene: TRBJ2-7
abundance: few
CDR3nt: TGCAGCGTTTTGGGACAGGGGGATGAGAACGAGCAGTACTTC
CDR3aa: CSVLGQGDENEQYF

v_gene: TRBV30
d_gene: TRBD1
j_gene: TRBJ1-5
abundance: .
CDR3nt: TGTGCCTGGACACCGGGACAGGGAAACAATCAGCCCCAGCATTTT
CDR3aa: CAWTPGQGNNQPQHF

v_gene: TRBV30
d_gene: .
j_gene: TRBJ2-7
abundance: .
CDR3nt: TGTGCCTGGAGCGGGTACGGTTACGAGCAGTACTTC
CDR3aa: CAWSGYGYEQYF

v_gene: TRBV28
d_gene: .
j_gene: TRBJ2-7
abundance: .
CDR3nt: TGTGCCAGCAGCTCCCCACCTCAGACAGGCCACTACGAGCAGTACTTC
CDR3aa: CASSSPPQTGHYEQYF

v_gene: TRBV2
d_gene: .
j_gene: TRBJ2-7
abundance: .
CDR3nt: TGTGCCAGCAGTGAAACAAGGGGCTCCTACGAGCAGTACTTC
CDR3aa: CASSETRGSYEQYF

v_gene: TRBV2
d_gene: .
j_gene: TRBJ1-5
abundance: few
CDR3nt: TGTGCCAGCAGCCAGGGCCGTCAATGGCCCCAGCATTTT
CDR3aa: CASSQGRQWPQHF

v_gene: TRBV5-1
d_gene: .
j_gene: TRBJ2-1
abundance: .
CDR3nt: TGCGCCAGCAGCTACCTCAGCAATGAGCAGTTCTTC
CDR3aa: CASSYLSNEQFF

v_gene: TRBV29-1
d_gene: TRBD1
j_gene: TRBJ2-7
abundance: .
CDR3nt: TGCAGCGTTGAAAAAGGGACAGGGTTGGAGCAGTACTTC
CDR3aa: CSVEKGTGLEQYF

v_gene: TRBV5-6
d_gene: TRBD1
j_gene: TRBJ1-2
abundance: .
CDR3nt: TGTGCCAGCAGCTGGGGACAGGCTAACTATGGCTACACCTTC
CDR3aa: CASSWGQANYGYTF

v_gene: TRBV29-1
d_gene: .
j_gene: TRBJ2-3
abundance: .
CDR3nt: TGCAGCGGTATGCTCCGCGAACCTAGCACAGATACGCAGTATTTT
CDR3aa: CSGMLREPSTDTQYF

v_gene: TRBV28
d_gene: .
j_gene: TRBJ2-7
abundance: few
CDR3nt: TGTGCCAGCAGCTTTCCTCTACGAGAGCAGTACTTC
CDR3aa: CASSFPLREQYF

v_gene: TRBV27
d_gene: .
j_gene: TRBJ2-3
abundance: .
CDR3nt: TGTGCCAGCATAGGACCCACAGATACGCAGTATTTT
CDR3aa: CASIGPTDTQYF

v_gene: TRBV29-1
d_gene: TRBD2
j_gene: TRBJ2-5
abundance: .
CDR3nt: TGCAGCGGGATCGGGACTAGCGGGCCCGAAGAGACCCAGTACTTC
CDR3aa: CSGIGTSGPEETQYF

v_gene: TRBV29-1
d_gene: .
j_gene: TRBJ1-2
abundance: few
CDR3nt: TGCAGCGTTGCCAGGGCTATGAGCCCTTATGAGGAGGATTTC
CDR3aa: CSVARAMSPYEEDF

v_gene: TRBV29-1
d_gene: .
j_gene: TRBJ2-7
abundance: few
CDR3nt: TGCAGCGTTGAAACGGCGTTCGAGCAGTACTTC
CDR3aa: CSVETAFEQYF

v_gene: TRBV2
d_gene: .
j_gene: TRBJ2-7
abundance: .
CDR3nt: TGTGCCAGCAGTGAGGGGGTTGGGCAGTACTTC
CDR3aa: CASSEGVGQYF